This TCR beta chain was documented in a study of cytomegalovirus exposure and HLA in healthy donors. The study, taken as a whole, reports: Judged likely to be a sequencing artifact was a cluster of highly shared sequence variants.

In the PCR, 60 Vbeta and 13 Jbeta primers were used. Assay: immunoSEQ multiplex PCR; the TCRdb copy retains only in-frame clones and omits some. The sample table sets out 96,000 or so clones. This CDR3 has 15 amino acids. Germline V lookup: CDR1 MGHRA, CDR2 YSYEKL. The trim removed 2 bases at V and 2 bases at J, leaving 5 bases unmatched. With regard to this clone: Its target is unknown.

The clonotype comes from a girl aged 10-17 years in good health and CMV-seropositive. The material sequenced was PBMCs. The rearrangement links TRBV4-1 to TRBJ2-7; 8 bases are a match to TRBD2. The CDR3 nucleotides read TGCGCCAGCAGCCAAATCAGCGGGGGTGCCTACGAGCAGTACTTC. Translation gives CASSQISGGAYEQYF.